The 24 T cell receptor beta chains presented below share a single source sample, sequenced in a study of blood T cell repertoires in COVID-19. The protocol was immunoSEQ multiplex PCR, while the TCRdb copy is restricted to in-frame clones and leaves out a portion. The table includes 100,000 or so clones, approximately 79% detected once. Material: peripheral blood. These receptors were collected from a man between 65 and 79 years old with active or convalescent COVID-19.

Comment on this clone: One junction end disagrees with the germline gene, perhaps due to a read error. The rearrangement uses TRBV28 and TRBJ1-5; a possible D gene is TRBD1 (5 bases). CDR3 length: 14 amino acids. In germline, CDR1 is MDHEN, CDR2 SYDVKM. CDR3 nucleotide sequence: TGTGCCAGCAGTTTATTGCGGGGCAACCAGCCCCAGCATTTT. It specifies CASSLLRGNQPQHF.

Details on this clone: The same CDR3 can be traced to other DNA sequences in this sample. V gene TRBV5-1 combines with J gene TRBJ2-5, with TRBD2 identical over 10 bases. V was clipped by 2 bases and J by 5 bases; unmatched bases: 0. CDR1 is SGHRS, CDR2 YFSETQ, per germline. CDR3 length: 13 residues. CDR3 amino acids: CASSLAGGETQYF. CDR3 in DNA: TGCGCCAGCAGCTTAGCGGGAGGGGAGACCCAGTACTTC.

This rearrangement joins TRBV18 to TRBJ2-5; D remains ambiguous. Between the trimmed V and J ends, which lost 3 bases and 2 bases, there was a span of 7 bases. CDR1 KGHSH and CDR2 LQKENI come from the germline V gene. The CDR3 runs 13 residues. The CDR3 sequence: CASSPTLQETQYF. CDR3 nucleotide sequence: TGTGCCAGCTCACCGACACTTCAAGAGACCCAGTACTTC.

V and J are TRBV10-3 and TRBJ1-6; D perhaps matches TRBD1 (5 bases). Deletions cut 0 bases from V and 7 bases from J, with 10 bases between. Germline V lookup: CDR1 ENHRY, CDR2 SYGVKD. The CDR3 runs 15 residues. The CDR3 bases are TGTGCCATCAGTGAGTCGATTCAGGGAAATTCACCCCTCCACTTT. Its translation: CAISESIQGNSPLHF.

V is TRBV25-1 and J is TRBJ1-1; D remains unclear. This CDR3 has 13 residues. V was pared by 6 bases and J by 4 bases, with 12 bases between. The germline V gene has CDR1 MGHDK and CDR2 SYGVNS. The CDR3 reads CASRGRLGTEAFF. CDR3 nucleotides: TGTGCCAGCAGGGGCAGGTTGGGCACTGAAGCTTTCTTT.

The table lists this clone with a few counts. The rearrangement uses TRBV5-1 and TRBJ1-2; tentative D call: TRBD1 (6 bases). The CDR3 consists of 13 residues. The germline V gene has CDR1 SGHRS and CDR2 YFSETQ. Between the trimmed V and J ends, which lost 6 bases and 2 bases, there was a span of 11 bases. The CDR3, as DNA: TGCGCCAGCACCTCGCAGGGGAACTATGGCTACACCTTC. It translates to CASTSQGNYGYTF.

This chain joins TRBV6-1 and TRBJ2-2; 8 nucleotides match TRBD2. Germline CDR1 MNHNS, CDR2 SASEGT. This CDR3 is 16 amino acids long. V shed 4 bases, J shed 2 bases, and the junction held 6 bases outside the gene matches. Written as DNA, the CDR3 is TGTGCCAGCAGTGCAGGGCGGGGGGCAAACACCGGGGAGCTGTTTTTT. Protein: CASSAGRGANTGELFF.

The V gene is TRBV24-1, the J gene TRBJ1-2; 9 bases agree with TRBD1. From germline, CDR1 is KGHDR and CDR2 SFDVKD. This CDR3 is 20 amino acids long. V lost 5 bases to trimming and J lost 4 bases; unmatched junction nucleotides: 22. The CDR3: CATSAPIWGTGQPPTYGYTF. The CDR3 DNA follows: TGTGCCACCAGTGCTCCGATATGGGGGACAGGGCAACCGCCGACCTATGGCTACACCTTC.

The chain couples TRBV19 to TRBJ1-6; D gene ambiguous. The germline V gene encodes CDR1 LNHDA and CDR2 SQIVND (reference sequence). The CDR3 loop spans 13 amino acids. The ends were cut back, 2 bases at V and 9 bases at J, with 8 bases in the middle. The CDR3 coding sequence is TGTGCCAGTAGTATACACGAGAGTTCACCCCTCCACTTT. This codes for CASSIHESSPLHF.

The V gene is TRBV12-3 or TRBV12-4, the J gene TRBJ1-5, with D perhaps matching TRBD1 (6 bases). The V end lost 9 bases, the J end lost 3 bases, and 12 bases lay between the germline ends. This CDR3 spans 13 amino acids. The CDR3 DNA reads as TGTGCCAGTGCCAGGACAGTCAATCAGCCCCAGCATTTT. Protein: CASARTVNQPQHF.

This clone came up a few times. This chain uses TRBV5-6 with TRBJ2-7; TRBD1 might be the D (5 bases). Looked up from germline, CDR1 is SGHDT and CDR2 is YYEEEE. Between the trimmed V and J ends, which lost 3 bases and 3 bases, there was a span of 7 bases. The CDR3 extends over 12 amino acids. The CDR3 is CASSWGGYEQYF. DNA of the CDR3: TGTGCCAGCAGCTGGGGCGGCTACGAGCAGTACTTC.

The chain couples TRBV29-1 to TRBJ1-1; D remains unclear. There are 13 residues in the CDR3. Trimming shortened V by 6 bases and J by 1 base, and 12 bases separated the two germline ends. The V gene's germline CDR1 is SQVTM and CDR2 ANQGSEA. The CDR3: CSVAPLQNTEAFF. The CDR3, as DNA: TGCAGCGTAGCCCCTCTTCAGAACACTGAAGCTTTCTTT.

This clone has just one count. This chain connects TRBV25-1 to TRBJ2-3, with 7 nucleotides matching TRBD2. Germline trimming cut 1 base from V and 0 bases from J; bases unmatched to any gene: 4. Germline CDR1 reads MGHDK; CDR2 reads SYGVNS. The CDR3 covers 16 residues. The CDR3: CASSEFPRGSTDTQYF. The CDR3 coding sequence is TGTGCCAGCAGTGAATTTCCGCGGGGGAGCACAGATACGCAGTATTTT. Full variable domain (rest looked up from reference TRBV25-1 and TRBJ2-3): EADIYQTPRYLVIGTGKKITLECSQTMGHDKMYWYQQDPGMELHLIHYSYGVNSTEKGDLSSESTVSRIRTEHFPLTLESARPSHTSQYLCASSEFPRGSTDTQYFGPGTRLTVL.

V is TRBV18 and J is TRBJ2-5; maybe TRBD2 (5 bases). Germline V gene sequence: CDR1 KGHSH, CDR2 LQKENI. The CDR3 is made up of 13 amino acids. The germline V and J ends were trimmed by 1 base and 5 bases, with 8 bases remaining between them. For the CDR3, the DNA is TGTGCCAGCTCACCACTCTCGGGGGAGACCCAGTACTTC. Its translation: CASSPLSGETQYF.

The rearrangement uses TRBV11-2 and TRBJ2-7; D unresolved. The CDR3 consists of 11 residues. In germline, CDR1 is SGHAT, CDR2 FQNNGV. The V end lost 4 bases, the J end lost 5 bases, and 6 bases lay between the germline ends. The CDR3 DNA is TGTGCCAGCAGCTCCACAAACGAGCAGTACTTC. Its translation is CASSSTNEQYF.

This clone is a singleton in its sample. V is TRBV11-1 and J is TRBJ2-1; 11 bases fit TRBD2. CDR1 is SGHAT and CDR2 is FQDESV in the germline V gene (reference sequence). J gave up 7 bases and V 1 base, and 3 bases lay outside the gene matches. This CDR3 contains 15 residues. CDR3 protein: CASSLGLAGPNEQFF. The CDR3 coding sequence is TGTGCCAGCAGCTTAGGACTAGCGGGGCCTAATGAGCAGTTCTTC.

The chain recombines TRBV5-8 with TRBJ1-6; the D gene is possibly TRBD1 (6 bases). This CDR3 contains 14 residues. V dropped 3 bases and J dropped 7 bases, with 11 bases sitting between them. Germline lookup yields CDR1 SGHTS and CDR2 YDEGEE. The CDR3 loop reads CASSSGTSNSPLHF. The CDR3 coding sequence is TGTGCCAGCAGCTCCGGGACATCAAATTCACCCCTCCACTTT.

To note about this clone: A read error may produce the germline difference seen at one junction end. This chain connects TRBV11-2 to TRBJ1-1, with 9 bases lining up with TRBD1. The germline V gene encodes CDR1 SGHAT and CDR2 FQNNGV. This CDR3 spans 14 amino acids. Here the CDR3 reads CASSLELRDRDVLF. CDR3 DNA: TGTGCCAGCAGCTTAGAGCTCCGGGACAGGGATGTCCTCTTT.

This chain connects TRBV27 to TRBJ1-4; perhaps TRBD1 as D (6 bases). The germline V and J ends were trimmed by 5 bases and 7 bases, with 17 bases remaining between them. The CDR3 runs to 15 residues. Germline values: CDR1 MNHEY, CDR2 SMNVEV (reference sequence). The CDR3 region is CASSLTGTWGEKLFF. DNA for the CDR3: TGTGCCAGCAGTCTTACCGGGACATGGGGTGAAAAACTGTTTTTT. Supplemented by reference TRBV27 and TRBJ1-4, the full variable domain reads EAQVTQNPRYLITVTGKKLTVTCSQNMNHEYMSWYRQDPGLGLRQIYYSMNVEVTDKGDVPEGYKVSRKEKRNFPLILESPSPNQTSLYFCASSLTGTWGEKLFFGSGTQLSVL.

This clone occurred once. This chain joins TRBV14 and TRBJ2-1; 10 bases agree with TRBD1. Unmatched junction bases numbered 1, after V lost 0 bases and J lost 5 bases. The length of the CDR3 is 15 residues. Germline V gives CDR1 SGHDN, CDR2 FVKESK. The CDR3 loop reads CASSQDGTGDNEQFF. The CDR3 bases are TGTGCCAGCAGCCAAGATGGGACAGGGGACAATGAGCAGTTCTTC.

The rearrangement joins TRBV6-5 to TRBJ1-6, with 9 nucleotides matching TRBD1. V lost 5 bases to trimming and J lost 7 bases; unmatched junction nucleotides: 3. CDR1 is MNHEY, CDR2 SVGAGI, per germline. The CDR3 sequence is 14 residues long. The CDR3 DNA reads as TGTGCCAGCAGTCCACAGGGGGCAAATTCACCCCTCCACTTT. Protein: CASSPQGANSPLHF.

The chain carries TRBV30 and TRBJ1-5, with a possible D match to TRBD1 (6 bases). CDR3 length: 16 amino acids. V lost 5 bases and J 0 bases, leaving 17 bases between the germline ends. Germline CDR1 and CDR2: GTSNPN and SVGIG (reference sequence). The CDR3 loop reads CAWGAGAAYSNQPQHF. The CDR3 region has the DNA TGTGCCTGGGGGGCAGGGGCAGCGTATAGCAATCAGCCCCAGCATTTT.

The chain links TRBV5-4 to TRBJ2-2, with TRBD1 identical over 7 bases. Germline CDR1 is SGHNT and CDR2 is YYREEE (reference sequence). V shed 4 bases and J 5 bases; nucleotides not matched to a gene: 8. There are 15 residues in the CDR3. This CDR3 reads CASSRDSGRTGELFF. The CDR3 DNA follows: TGTGCCAGCAGCCGGGACAGCGGAAGAACCGGGGAGCTGTTTTTT.

The CDR3 DNA sequence: TGTGCCAGCAGACGACAACGGACCGGGGAGCTGTTTTTT. Translating gives CASRRQRTGELFF. V usage is TRBV27 and J usage is TRBJ2-2; the D is unclear. The germline V gene has CDR1 MNHEY and CDR2 SMNVEV (reference sequence). V lost 6 bases, J lost 5 bases, and 10 bases lay in between. This CDR3 has 13 residues.